This T cell receptor beta chain emerged from a study of human T cells and chemical hapten exposure. General study findings and limits: Counts of TCRs expanded at PT1 correlated positively with patch test score.

TCRdb reprocessed the RACE reads with MiXCR, giving one entry per CDR3 protein. The sample records 300,000 to 400,000 distinct CDR3 sequences, roughly 4.6% being singletons. The CDR3 has 13 amino acids. The V segment lost 5 bases and the J segment 5 bases; nucleotides outside the gene matches: 6. CDR1 and CDR2 from the germline V gene are DFQATT and SNEGSKA (reference sequence). This clonotype was detected ten times or more. Its specificity is unknown. The time point was: pre-sensitization, week 0. Described treatment: therapeutic diphenylcyclopropenone sensitization with weekly scalp DPC. The TCR sequence derives from a woman aged 45 to 65 with alopecia areata. Some clones in this sample may be carry-over from other donors' samples. The sequencing used whole blood, collected in connection with sensitization to the hapten diphenylcyclopropenone (DPC). V is TRBV20-1 and J is TRBJ2-3, with 8 bases lining up with TRBD1. CDR3 sequence reads: CSALDRVQDTQYF. In DNA, the CDR3 is TGCAGTGCTTTGGACAGGGTTCAAGATACGCAGTATTTT.